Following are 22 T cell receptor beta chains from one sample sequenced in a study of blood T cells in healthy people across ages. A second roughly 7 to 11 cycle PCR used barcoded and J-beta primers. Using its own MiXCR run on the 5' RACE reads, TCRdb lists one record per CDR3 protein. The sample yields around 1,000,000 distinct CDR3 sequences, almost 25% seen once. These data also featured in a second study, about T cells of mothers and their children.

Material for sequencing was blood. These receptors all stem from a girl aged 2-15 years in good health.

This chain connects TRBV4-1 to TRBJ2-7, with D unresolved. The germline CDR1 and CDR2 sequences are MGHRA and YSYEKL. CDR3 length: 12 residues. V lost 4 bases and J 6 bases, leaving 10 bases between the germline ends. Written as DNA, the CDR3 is TGCGCCAGCAGCCTGGGGATCGGCGAGCAGTACTTC. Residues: CASSLGIGEQYF.

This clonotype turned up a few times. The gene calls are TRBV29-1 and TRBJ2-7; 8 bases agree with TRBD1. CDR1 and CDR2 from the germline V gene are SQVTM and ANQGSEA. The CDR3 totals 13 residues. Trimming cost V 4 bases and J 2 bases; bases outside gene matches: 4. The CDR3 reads CSVGGDRPYEQYF. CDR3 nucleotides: TGCAGCGTTGGAGGGGACAGGCCCTACGAGCAGTACTTC.

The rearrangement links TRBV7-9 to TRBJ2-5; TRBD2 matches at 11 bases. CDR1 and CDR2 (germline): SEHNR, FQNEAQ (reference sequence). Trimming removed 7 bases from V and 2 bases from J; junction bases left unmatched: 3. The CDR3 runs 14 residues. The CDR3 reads CASTVAGGQETQYF. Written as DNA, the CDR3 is TGTGCCAGCACCGTAGCGGGGGGGCAAGAGACCCAGTACTTC.

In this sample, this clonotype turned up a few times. Here the CDR3 DNA reads TGTGCCAGCAGTCCTAGGAGGAATGGGAACAATGAGCAGTTCTTC. Translated: CASSPRRNGNNEQFF. V usage is TRBV12-3 or TRBV12-4 and J usage is TRBJ2-5, with D possibly matching TRBD2 (5 bases). The J call may not be correct, given that the DNA end is closer to TRBJ2-1. This CDR3 spans 15 amino acids.

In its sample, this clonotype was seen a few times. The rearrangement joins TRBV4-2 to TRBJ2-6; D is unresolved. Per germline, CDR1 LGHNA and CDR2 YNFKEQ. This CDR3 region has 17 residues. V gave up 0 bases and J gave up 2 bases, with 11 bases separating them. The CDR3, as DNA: TGTGCCAGCAGCCAAGATTCCCCCCGGACTGGGGCCAACGTCCTGACTTTC. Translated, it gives CASSQDSPRTGANVLTF.

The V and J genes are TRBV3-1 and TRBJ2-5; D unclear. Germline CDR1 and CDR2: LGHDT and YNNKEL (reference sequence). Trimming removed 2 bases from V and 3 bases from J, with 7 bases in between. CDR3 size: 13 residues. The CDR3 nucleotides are TGTGCCAGCAGCCAATTATCGGAAGAGACCCAGTACTTC. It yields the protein CASSQLSEETQYF.

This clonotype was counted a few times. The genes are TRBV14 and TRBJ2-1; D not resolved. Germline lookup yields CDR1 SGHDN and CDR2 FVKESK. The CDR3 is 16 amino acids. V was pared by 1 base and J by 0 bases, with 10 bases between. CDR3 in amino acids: CASSQGQLSSYNEQFF. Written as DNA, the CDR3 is TGTGCCAGCAGCCAAGGGCAATTAAGCTCCTACAATGAGCAGTTCTTC.

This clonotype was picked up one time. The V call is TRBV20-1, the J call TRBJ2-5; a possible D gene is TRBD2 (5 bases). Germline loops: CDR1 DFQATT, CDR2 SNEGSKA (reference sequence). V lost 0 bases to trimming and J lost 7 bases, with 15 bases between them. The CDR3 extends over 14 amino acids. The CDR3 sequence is CSAREAGGSGTQYF. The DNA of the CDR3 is TGCAGTGCTAGAGAGGCCGGAGGAAGTGGGACCCAGTACTTC.

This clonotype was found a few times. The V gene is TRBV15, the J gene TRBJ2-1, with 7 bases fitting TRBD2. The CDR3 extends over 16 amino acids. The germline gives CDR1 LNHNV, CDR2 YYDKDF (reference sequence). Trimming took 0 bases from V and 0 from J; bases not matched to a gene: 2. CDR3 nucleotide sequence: TGTGCCACCAGCAGAGAACTAGCGACCTCCTACAATGAGCAGTTCTTC. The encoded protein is CATSRELATSYNEQFF.

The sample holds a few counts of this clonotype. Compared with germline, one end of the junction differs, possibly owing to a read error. CDR3 DNA: TGTGCCAGCAGTTTCTCCGGCCGAGGTTCTAGCGGGAATCGCTCCTACAATGAGCGGTTCTTC. Its translation is CASSFSGRGSSGNRSYNERFF. The chain uses TRBV12-3 or TRBV12-4 and TRBJ2-1; 9 bases agree with TRBD2. This CDR3 comprises 21 residues.

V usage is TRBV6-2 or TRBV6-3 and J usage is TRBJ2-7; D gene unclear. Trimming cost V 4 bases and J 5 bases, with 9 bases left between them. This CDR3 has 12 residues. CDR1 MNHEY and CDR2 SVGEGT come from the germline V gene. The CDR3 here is CASSWGFDEQYF. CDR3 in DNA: TGTGCCAGCAGTTGGGGTTTCGACGAGCAGTACTTC.

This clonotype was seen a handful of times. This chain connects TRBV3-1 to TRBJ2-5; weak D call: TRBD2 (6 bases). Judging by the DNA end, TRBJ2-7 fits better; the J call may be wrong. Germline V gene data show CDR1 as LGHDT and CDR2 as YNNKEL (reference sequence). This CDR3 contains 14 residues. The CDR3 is CASSQGDSSYEQYF. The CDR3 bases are TGTGCCAGCAGCCAAGGGGACTCCTCCTACGAGCAGTACTTC.

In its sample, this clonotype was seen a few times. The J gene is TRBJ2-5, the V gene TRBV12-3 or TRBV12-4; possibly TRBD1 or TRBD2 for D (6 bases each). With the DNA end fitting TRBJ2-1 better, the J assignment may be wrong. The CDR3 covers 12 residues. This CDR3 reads CASERGADEQFF. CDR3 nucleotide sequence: TGTGCCAGCGAGAGGGGGGCTGATGAGCAGTTCTTC.

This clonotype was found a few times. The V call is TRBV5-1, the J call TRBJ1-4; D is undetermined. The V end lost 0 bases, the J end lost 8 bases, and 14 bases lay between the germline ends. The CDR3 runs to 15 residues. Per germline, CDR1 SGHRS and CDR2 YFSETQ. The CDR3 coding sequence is TGCGCCAGCAGCTTGGAAGGAGGAGGAGAAGAAAAACTGTTTTTT. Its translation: CASSLEGGGEEKLFF.

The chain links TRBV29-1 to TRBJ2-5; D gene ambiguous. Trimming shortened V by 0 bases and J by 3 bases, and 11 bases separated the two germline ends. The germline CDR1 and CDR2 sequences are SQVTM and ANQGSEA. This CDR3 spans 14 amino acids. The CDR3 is CSVEDFDTKETQYF. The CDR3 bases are TGCAGCGTTGAAGATTTTGACACAAAAGAGACCCAGTACTTC.

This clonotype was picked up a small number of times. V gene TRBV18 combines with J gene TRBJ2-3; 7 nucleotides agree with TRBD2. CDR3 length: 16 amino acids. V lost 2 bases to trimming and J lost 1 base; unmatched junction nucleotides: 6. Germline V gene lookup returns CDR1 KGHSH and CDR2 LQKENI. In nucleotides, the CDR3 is TGTGCCAGCTCACCAAGCCGGAGCGGGGGCACAGATACGCAGTATTTT. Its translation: CASSPSRSGGTDTQYF.

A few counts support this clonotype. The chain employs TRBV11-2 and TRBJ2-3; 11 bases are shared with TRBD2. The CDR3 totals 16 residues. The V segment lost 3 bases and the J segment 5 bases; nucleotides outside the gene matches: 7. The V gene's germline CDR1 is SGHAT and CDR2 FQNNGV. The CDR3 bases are TGTGCCAGCAGCTTGCGCGATGGACTAGCGGGAGATACGCAGTATTTT. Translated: CASSLRDGLAGDTQYF. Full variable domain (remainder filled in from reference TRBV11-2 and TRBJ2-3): EAGVAQSPRYKIIEKRQSVAFWCNPISGHATLYWYQQILGQGPKLLIQFQNNGVVDDSQLPKDRFSAERLKGVDSTLKIQPAKLEDSAVYLCASSLRDGLAGDTQYFGPGTRLTVL.

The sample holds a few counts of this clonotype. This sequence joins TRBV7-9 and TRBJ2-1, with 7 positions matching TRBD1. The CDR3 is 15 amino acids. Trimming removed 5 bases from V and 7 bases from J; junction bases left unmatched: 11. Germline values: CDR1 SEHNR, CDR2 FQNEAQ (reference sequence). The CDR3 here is CASSGKGASWNEQFF. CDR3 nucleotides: TGTGCCAGCAGCGGTAAGGGGGCCAGTTGGAATGAGCAGTTCTTC.

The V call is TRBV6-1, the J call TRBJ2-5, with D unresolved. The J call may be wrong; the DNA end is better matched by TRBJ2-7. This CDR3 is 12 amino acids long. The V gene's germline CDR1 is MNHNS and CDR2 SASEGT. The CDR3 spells CASSEGGNEQYF. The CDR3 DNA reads TGTGCCAGCAGTGAAGGTGGCAACGAGCAGTACTTC.

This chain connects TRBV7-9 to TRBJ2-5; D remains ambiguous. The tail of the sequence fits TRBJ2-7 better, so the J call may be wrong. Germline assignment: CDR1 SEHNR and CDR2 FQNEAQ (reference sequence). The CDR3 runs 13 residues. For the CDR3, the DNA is TGTGCCAGCACCCCATCGTTCGTCTACGAGCAGTACTTC. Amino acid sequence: CASTPSFVYEQYF.

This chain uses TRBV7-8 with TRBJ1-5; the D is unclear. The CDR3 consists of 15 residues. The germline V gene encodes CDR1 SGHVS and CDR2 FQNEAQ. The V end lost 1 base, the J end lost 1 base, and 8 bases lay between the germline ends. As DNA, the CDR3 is TGTGCCAGCAGCTTAGGGTCGCAGAGCAATCAGCCCCAGCATTTT. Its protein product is CASSLGSQSNQPQHF.

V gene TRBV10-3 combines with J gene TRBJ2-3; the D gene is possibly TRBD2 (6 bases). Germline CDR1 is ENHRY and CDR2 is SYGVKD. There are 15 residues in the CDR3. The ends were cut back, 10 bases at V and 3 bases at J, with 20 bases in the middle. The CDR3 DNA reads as TGTGCCAGCAACGGTGGAGGGAAGGAGACAGATACGCAGTATTTT. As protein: CASNGGGKETDTQYF.